The T cell receptor beta chain under discussion was sequenced for a study of blood T cell repertoires in COVID-19. In the study's own analysis: Reference gene primer amplification in the assay estimated nucleated cell counts. TCRdb keeps only in-frame clones here, not all; method: immunoSEQ multiplex PCR. Clone size and V and J calls were adopted from that table, with D and trimming inferred from the DNA. This sample carries approximately 96,000 clones, over 75% of them seen once, and the ten largest clones take around 10%. Trimming removed 4 bases at V and 5 bases at J, with 12 bases between. The CDR3 consists of 13 residues. Germline V CDR1 and CDR2: SGHNT, YYREEE (reference sequence).

The receptor was isolated from an elderly woman with acute or convalescent COVID-19. Specimen: peripheral blood. This chain uses TRBV5-4 with TRBJ2-5, with a possible D match to TRBD2 (5 bases). The chain's CDR3 is CASSTGKVETQYF. CDR3 nucleotide sequence: TGTGCCAGCAGCACCGGGAAAGTCGAGACCCAGTACTTC.